Listed here are 9 T cell receptor beta chains from one sample, sequenced in a study of blood T cell repertoires in COVID-19. Assay used: immunoSEQ multiplex PCR; TCRdb lists only in-frame clones, some missing. The table lists 200,000 to 250,000 clones, over 75% of them singletons, with 9.5% to 15% in the top ten. Sequenced material: peripheral blood. All receptors derive from a human donor in a cohort sampled during active COVID-19.

This chain uses TRBV5-1 with TRBJ2-7, with 7 bases fitting TRBD1. Germline V gene lookup returns CDR1 SGHRS and CDR2 YFSETQ. J was trimmed by 4 bases and V by 4 bases; bases with no gene match: 5. This CDR3 has 13 amino acids. CDR3 nucleotide sequence: TGCGCCAGCAGCGCCGGGACAGAGTACGAGCAGTACTTC. Protein product: CASSAGTEYEQYF.

In its sample, this clone was seen once. This chain uses TRBV28 with TRBJ1-1, with D uncertain. Trimming cost V 6 bases and J 6 bases, with 14 bases left between them. Per the germline V gene, CDR1 is MDHEN and CDR2 is SYDVKM. The length of the CDR3 is 13 residues. The CDR3, as DNA: TGTGCCAGCAGCCGCGGGGTTGTCGCTGAAGCTTTCTTT. It translates to CASSRGVVAEAFF. The entire variable domain, with the rest obtained from reference TRBV28 and TRBJ1-1, is as follows: DVKVTQSSRYLVKRTGEKVFLECVQDMDHENMFWYRQDPGLGLRLIYFSYDVKMKEKGDIPEGYSVSREKKERFSLILESASTNQTSMYLCASSRGVVAEAFFGQGTRLTVV.

The table lists this clone with a count of one. The chain couples TRBV5-1 to TRBJ2-2; unclear D gene. CDR1 SGHRS and CDR2 YFSETQ come from the germline V gene. The CDR3 is 13 residues long. Trimming took off 0 bases at V and 5 bases at J, with 5 bases between the two ends. CDR3 bases: TGCGCCAGCAGCTTGGGTCAAACCGGGGAGCTGTTTTTT. Encoded protein: CASSLGQTGELFF.

V is TRBV19 and J is TRBJ2-3; D is possibly TRBD2 (5 bases). Germline V gives CDR1 LNHDA, CDR2 SQIVND (reference sequence). The CDR3 is made up of 15 amino acids. Trimming removed 10 bases at V and 0 bases at J, with 17 bases between. CDR3 sequence reads: CATKGGRTSTDTQYF. The CDR3 bases are TGTGCCACTAAAGGCGGGCGGACTAGCACAGATACGCAGTATTTT. The whole variable domain, remainder taken from reference TRBV19 and TRBJ2-3, is DGGITQSPKYLFRKEGQNVTLSCEQNLNHDAMYWYRQDPGQGLRLIYYSQIVNDFQKGDIAEGYSVSREKKESFPLTVTSAQKNPTAFYLCATKGGRTSTDTQYFGPGTRLTVL.

The V gene is TRBV15, the J gene TRBJ1-2; 10 bases fit TRBD1. Germline V lookup: CDR1 LNHNV, CDR2 YYDKDF (reference sequence). The CDR3 covers 13 residues. Trimming at V came to 5 bases and at J to 7 bases, leaving 4 bases not matched to a gene. The CDR3 sequence is CATSAGQGVGYTF. Here the CDR3 DNA reads TGTGCCACCAGCGCCGGACAGGGGGTTGGCTACACCTTC.

The chain uses TRBV28 and TRBJ1-5; 7 nucleotides align to TRBD1. Trimming at V came to 2 bases and at J to 9 bases, leaving 16 bases not matched to a gene. The CDR3 loop spans 17 amino acids. Germline V CDR1 and CDR2: MDHEN, SYDVKM. The CDR3 DNA is TGTGCCAGCAGTTTAAGTCCGGGACAGCCAACAGCGGGGCCCCAGCATTTT. Its protein is CASSLSPGQPTAGPQHF. The variable domain in full, with the rest retrieved from reference TRBV28 and TRBJ1-5, is DVKVTQSSRYLVKRTGEKVFLECVQDMDHENMFWYRQDPGLGLRLIYFSYDVKMKEKGDIPEGYSVSREKKERFSLILESASTNQTSMYLCASSLSPGQPTAGPQHFGDGTRLSIL.

The chain carries TRBV18 and TRBJ1-1; D not certain. Trimming removed 1 base at V and 5 bases at J, with 14 bases between. The CDR3 contains 15 residues. Per germline, CDR1 KGHSH and CDR2 LQKENI. As DNA, the CDR3 is TGTGCCAGCTCACCACAGGTCGAATCGGGGACTGAAGCTTTCTTT. The encoded protein is CASSPQVESGTEAFF.

The chain joins TRBV28 to TRBJ2-1; 8 nucleotides match TRBD2. The CDR3 consists of 15 residues. Looked up from germline, CDR1 is MDHEN and CDR2 is SYDVKM. The ends lost 4 bases at V and 7 bases at J; junction bases unmatched: 9. In DNA, the CDR3 is TGTGCCAGCAGTTCTTACCGGGGGGGGGCAAATGAGCAGTTCTTC. This gives the protein CASSSYRGGANEQFF.

The CDR3 DNA sequence: TGTGCCAGTAGTTTAGGACGGGGAGGCAATCAGCCCCAGCATTTT. Translation gives CASSLGRGGNQPQHF. The chain links TRBV19 to TRBJ1-5; D unclear. Deletions cut 5 bases from V and 2 bases from J, with 13 bases between. This CDR3 is built from 15 residues. Germline assignment: CDR1 LNHDA and CDR2 SQIVND (reference sequence). Complete variable domain (other parts from reference TRBV19 and TRBJ1-5): DGGITQSPKYLFRKEGQNVTLSCEQNLNHDAMYWYRQDPGQGLRLIYYSQIVNDFQKGDIAEGYSVSREKKESFPLTVTSAQKNPTAFYLCASSLGRGGNQPQHFGDGTRLSIL.